This T cell receptor beta chain was sequenced for a study of identical twins. Each CDR3 protein is one row after TCRdb ran MiXCR on the 5' RACE reads. The sample shows around 480,000 distinct CDR3 sequences, 11% to 15% of them seen only once. Germline CDR1 is SNHLY and CDR2 is FYNNEI. Trimming took off 3 bases at V and 4 bases at J, with 13 bases between the two ends. The CDR3 consists of 15 residues. Separately, the same data were catalogued under a study of yellow fever vaccine responses in identical twins.

Sequenced: CD4+ T cells sorted from blood. The source is a young woman in good health. The rearrangement joins TRBV2 to TRBJ2-1; the D gene is possibly TRBD2 (6 bases). The CDR3: CASSEEGIVYNEQFF. CDR3 in DNA: TGTGCCAGCAGTGAGGAGGGCATCGTATACAATGAGCAGTTCTTC. Full variable domain (rest looked up from reference TRBV2 and TRBJ2-1): EPEVTQTPSHQVTQMGQEVILRCVPISNHLYFYWYRQILGQKVEFLVSFYNNEISEKSEIFDDQFSVERPDGSNFTLKIRSTKLEDSAMYFCASSEEGIVYNEQFFGPGTRLTVL.